This note documents a single T cell receptor beta chain sequence. Its antigen remains unknown. The V gene's germline CDR1 is KGHDR and CDR2 SFDVKD. This CDR3 has 12 residues. The V end lost 5 bases, the J end lost 6 bases, and 9 bases lay between the germline ends. This entry comes from a study of T cell responses to AZD1222 COVID-19 vaccine. Overall study context: The analysis combined second doses at about 4 or about 12 weeks.

Some clones are missing from TCRdb's copy, which holds only in-frame ones; the method was immunoSEQ multiplex PCR. This sample has 150,000 to 200,000 clones, with about 94% found just once. Regarding the study as a whole: Two AZD1222 administrations were followed by greater Spike-specific TCR breadth and depth. Females made up more of the donors, who were largely white British, and clonal diversity may have come out too low.

Sequencing was performed on peripheral blood, taken on day 0 of AZD1222 vaccination. This clonotype was sampled from an adult in good health. This sequence joins TRBV24-1 and TRBJ1-2; TRBD1 might be the D (5 bases). CDR3 in DNA: TGTGCCACCAGTGCCGTGGGGGATGGCTACACCTTC. Its translation is CATSAVGDGYTF.